This paragraph covers one T cell receptor (beta chain) sequence. Its antigen is not identified. The table came from immunoSEQ multiplex PCR; TCRdb's copy has only in-frame clones and leaves some out. The sample lists fewer than 60,000 clones; approximately 79% were seen once. Germline CDR1 PRHDT, CDR2 FYEKMQ (reference sequence). The CDR3 totals 14 residues. V lost 6 bases and J 9 bases, leaving 18 bases between the germline ends. This sample is drawn from a study of identifying expanded T cells in peripheral blood. Healthy donors had no documented immune events, such as infections, while sampled. Study results and caveats: About 1.2 clones differed between technical replicates, versus around 16 and 19 over time. Across healthy donors, higher total template counts meant significantly greater approximately 2-week count variance.

Sequences were obtained from blood. This chain joins TRBV13 and TRBJ2-1; weak D call: TRBD2 (5 bases). This receptor was obtained from a person aged 18-70 years in good health. CDR3 protein: CASRNTGSGSEQFF. As DNA, the CDR3 is TGTGCCAGCAGAAACACGGGAAGCGGTTCTGAGCAGTTCTTC.